What follows are 28 T cell receptor beta chains derived from one specimen sequenced in a study of cytomegalovirus exposure and HLA in healthy donors (dated by TCRdb to 2017 to 2019). Library construction relied on the immunoSEQ multiplex PCR assay. In TCRdb, the immuneACCESS table is reduced to in-frame sequences with V and J assigned. These tables do not hold every clone; where another copy was compared, an unresolved V gene accounts for under half, and the others remain unexplained. Counted in this sample were some 170,000 clones; roughly 80% of them appeared once. Roughly 10% of the sample goes to the ten largest clones. The specimen was PBMCs. The receptors shown here come from a man aged 25 to 40 in good health and CMV-seropositive.

V and J are TRBV19 and TRBJ1-2, with 9 bases identical to TRBD1. Germline V gene lookup returns CDR1 LNHDA and CDR2 SQIVND (reference sequence). The CDR3 spans 14 residues. J gave up 8 bases and V 1 base, and 5 bases lay outside the gene matches. As DNA, the CDR3 is TGTGCCAGTAGTATAGGTACAGGGGGCGACGGCTACACCTTC. This encodes CASSIGTGGDGYTF.

The chain joins TRBV2 to TRBJ1-4, with 8 bases lining up with TRBD1. The CDR3 covers 13 residues. The V gene end was trimmed by 10 bases and the J gene end by 3 bases; junction bases not matched to a gene: 4. Germline V lookup: CDR1 SNHLY, CDR2 FYNNEI. Here the CDR3 reads CATTGGPNEKLFF. Here the CDR3 DNA reads TGTGCCACCACAGGGGGACCTAATGAAAAACTGTTTTTT.

As regards this clone: In the same sample, other DNA sequences code for this CDR3. The chain joins TRBV28 to TRBJ1-5; TRBD1 might be the D (5 bases). This CDR3 has 11 amino acids. Trimming took 5 bases from V and 6 from J, leaving 5 bases between them. CDR1 is MDHEN and CDR2 is SYDVKM in the germline V gene. CDR3 in DNA: TGTGCCAGCAGTAGGGGTCAGCCCCAGCATTTT. It encodes CASSRGQPQHF.

The CDR3 coding sequence is TGTGCCAGCAGCCAAGGGTGGCCCGTATCCTACGAGCAGTACTTC. Residues: CASSQGWPVSYEQYF. The chain combines TRBV14 with TRBJ2-7; D is undetermined. This CDR3 is built from 15 residues. Trimming cost V 1 base and J 1 base, with 11 bases left between them. Germline V CDR1 and CDR2: SGHDN, FVKESK.

The chain carries TRBV28 and TRBJ2-7, with TRBD1 matching over 9 bases. This CDR3 comprises 19 residues. Germline values: CDR1 MDHEN, CDR2 SYDVKM. Trimming took 5 bases from V and 3 from J; bases not matched to a gene: 20. The CDR3 DNA is TGTGCCAGCAGTCCCACATTCGCTCACGGGGGGACAGGGCTCTACGAGCAGTACTTC. Its protein product is CASSPTFAHGGTGLYEQYF.

The rearrangement joins TRBV5-1 to TRBJ2-3; maybe TRBD2 (6 bases). CDR1 and CDR2 (germline): SGHRS, YFSETQ. The CDR3 has 16 amino acids. Trimming cost V 0 bases and J 1 base, with 12 bases left between them. The DNA of the CDR3 is TGCGCCAGCAGCTTGGCTTGGAGGGTTGGCACAGATACGCAGTATTTT. It translates to CASSLAWRVGTDTQYF.

The V gene is TRBV5-1, the J gene TRBJ2-1, with TRBD1 matching 8 bases. This CDR3 spans 14 amino acids. Germline V CDR1 and CDR2: SGHRS, YFSETQ. Trimming took 4 bases from V and 8 from J; bases not matched to a gene: 8. The CDR3 DNA reads as TGCGCCAGCAGCCTATGGACAGGGCGCGATGAGCAGTTCTTC. This codes for CASSLWTGRDEQFF.

The V and J genes are TRBV18 and TRBJ2-2, with 12 bases aligning to TRBD2. Germline CDR1 reads KGHSH; CDR2 reads LQKENI. Unmatched junction bases numbered 3, after V lost 4 bases and J lost 3 bases. The CDR3 is 16 residues long. CDR3 residues: CASSRGTSGHTGELFF. CDR3 DNA: TGTGCCAGCTCACGTGGGACTAGCGGGCACACCGGGGAGCTGTTTTTT.

This sequence joins TRBV7-6 and TRBJ2-7; 7 bases agree with TRBD1. The germline V gene has CDR1 SGHVS and CDR2 FNYEAQ. There are 13 residues in the CDR3. The ends lost 1 base at V and 7 bases at J; junction bases unmatched: 4. The CDR3 nucleotides are TGTGCCAGCAGCTTAGAGGGGGCAGGGGAGCAGTACTTC. Translation: CASSLEGAGEQYF.

This chain links TRBV29-1 with TRBJ2-7, with TRBD1 matching 8 bases. CDR3 length equals 12 residues. V trimming: 6 bases; J trimming: 3 bases; junction bases outside the gene matches: 4. Germline CDR1 reads SQVTM; CDR2 reads ANQGSEA. CDR3 coding DNA: TGCAGCGTATTGACAGGGGTCTACGAGCAGTACTTC. This translates into CSVLTGVYEQYF.

This clone was recorded only once. The J gene is TRBJ1-1, the V gene TRBV30; TRBD1 is a possible D gene (6 bases). V lost 5 bases to trimming and J lost 5 bases, with 21 bases between them. This CDR3 is 15 amino acids long. Germline assignment: CDR1 GTSNPN and CDR2 SVGIG (reference sequence). The DNA of the CDR3 is TGTGCCTGGTTCACTGAGATCAGGGGATCGACTGAAGCTTTCTTT. The encoded protein is CAWFTEIRGSTEAFF. The entire variable domain, with the rest obtained from reference TRBV30 and TRBJ1-1, is as follows: SQTIHQWPATLVQPVGSPLSLECTVEGTSNPNLYWYRQAAGRGLQLLFYSVGIGQISSEVPQNLSASRPQDRQFILSSKKLLLSDSGFYLCAWFTEIRGSTEAFFGQGTRLTVV.

The chain uses TRBV19 and TRBJ2-1; D unresolved. Germline V gene data show CDR1 as LNHDA and CDR2 as SQIVND (reference sequence). The length of the CDR3 is 13 residues. V was shortened by 5 bases and J by 8 bases, with 13 bases between the two germline ends. CDR3 in DNA: TGTGCCAGTAGTCACGGGTTCCCACATGAGCAGTTCTTC. This sequence encodes CASSHGFPHEQFF.

This clone was counted between two and nine times. The identical CDR3 is also encoded by other nucleotide sequences in the sample. The V gene is TRBV7-2, the J gene TRBJ2-7, with 10 bases that match TRBD2. Germline CDR1 and CDR2: SGHTA and FQGNSA. Unmatched junction bases numbered 2, after V lost 3 bases and J lost 0 bases. The CDR3 has 15 residues. The CDR3: CASSLLAGASYEQYF. The CDR3 DNA follows: TGTGCCAGCAGCTTGCTAGCGGGGGCCTCCTACGAGCAGTACTTC.

The chain links TRBV2 to TRBJ2-3; D is possibly TRBD2 (6 bases). CDR3 size: 14 residues. CDR1 is SNHLY and CDR2 is FYNNEI in the germline V gene. Trimming took 8 bases from V and 6 from J, leaving 18 bases between them. CDR3 DNA: TGTGCCAGCCGCCTTCGACTAGTGGCGGATACGCAGTATTTT. Protein: CASRLRLVADTQYF.

This chain connects TRBV4-1 to TRBJ2-1, with TRBD2 identical over 11 bases. The CDR3 runs to 17 residues. From germline, CDR1 is MGHRA and CDR2 YSYEKL. With V trimmed by 4 bases and J by 2 bases, 7 bases remained unmatched. The CDR3 loop reads CASSPGLAVRAYNEQFF. CDR3 nucleotide sequence: TGCGCCAGCAGCCCGGGACTAGCGGTTCGAGCCTACAATGAGCAGTTCTTC.

This clone was recorded only once. The chain couples TRBV29-1 to TRBJ2-6; possible D gene TRBD2, 6 bases. Deletions cut 6 bases from V and 0 bases from J, with 15 bases between. Germline loops: CDR1 SQVTM, CDR2 ANQGSEA. This CDR3 has 16 residues. CDR3 sequence reads: CSVGGLGTSGANVLTF. The CDR3 DNA reads TGCAGCGTCGGAGGGTTGGGGACCTCTGGGGCCAACGTCCTGACTTTC.

The chain recombines TRBV28 with TRBJ2-5; the D gene is possibly TRBD2 (6 bases). The CDR3 runs 12 residues. From germline, CDR1 is MDHEN and CDR2 SYDVKM. V dropped 8 bases and J dropped 4 bases, with 11 bases sitting between them. CDR3 sequence reads: CASGLGGETQYF. CDR3 sequence (DNA): TGTGCCAGCGGCTTGGGGGGAGAGACCCAGTACTTC.

The chain joins TRBV2 to TRBJ1-4, with D unclear. V was cut by 7 bases and J by 8 bases, with 17 bases left in between. CDR3 size: 14 residues. Germline V CDR1 and CDR2: SNHLY, FYNNEI. CDR3 in amino acids: CASKLGRTYEKLFF. In DNA form, the CDR3 reads TGTGCCAGCAAGCTGGGCAGGACTTACGAAAAACTGTTTTTT.

This clone was seen only a few times. The chain uses TRBV6-5 and TRBJ1-2, with 9 bases identical to TRBD1. Germline trimming cut 4 bases from V and 4 bases from J; bases unmatched to any gene: 10. CDR3 size: 16 residues. Germline CDR1 reads MNHEY; CDR2 reads SVGAGI. The CDR3 nucleotides read TGTGCCAGCAGTTCATACCACAGGGGGCTTGGCTATGGCTACACCTTC. It codes for CASSSYHRGLGYGYTF.

The genes are TRBV28 and TRBJ2-7; D ambiguous. Germline CDR1 MDHEN, CDR2 SYDVKM. CDR3 length: 11 residues. Trimming removed 6 bases at V and 4 bases at J, with 7 bases between. CDR3 in amino acids: CASSPEYEQYF. The CDR3 coding sequence is TGTGCCAGCAGCCCCGAGTACGAGCAGTACTTC.

This CDR3 is CASSESPGDTEAFF. CDR3 sequence (DNA): TGCGCCAGCAGTGAGTCCCCAGGGGACACTGAAGCTTTCTTT. The chain joins TRBV10-1 to TRBJ1-1; D might be TRBD1 (6 bases). This CDR3 has 14 residues. Germline CDR1 WNHNN, CDR2 SYGVQD (reference sequence). V lost 0 bases and J 3 bases, leaving 8 bases between the germline ends.

V and J are TRBV5-4 and TRBJ2-2; D is ambiguous. The V gene's germline CDR1 is SGHNT and CDR2 YYREEE (reference sequence). The length of the CDR3 is 14 residues. The V end lost 4 bases, the J end lost 5 bases, and 12 bases lay between the germline ends. The CDR3 sequence is CASSVKPLTGELFF. CDR3 nucleotide sequence: TGTGCCAGCAGCGTTAAGCCGCTTACCGGGGAGCTGTTTTTT.

The chain is built from TRBV5-4 and TRBJ1-4; perhaps TRBD1 as D (6 bases). Trimming cost V 4 bases and J 6 bases, with 16 bases left between them. This CDR3 is built from 15 residues. Germline CDR1 is SGHNT and CDR2 is YYREEE (reference sequence). The DNA of the CDR3 is TGTGCCAGCAGCACCAGGACAGATTCAGATGAAAAACTGTTTTTT. Translating it yields CASSTRTDSDEKLFF.

V is TRBV30 and J is TRBJ1-1; 8 positions match TRBD1. The CDR3 runs to 13 residues. After removal of 4 bases from V and 1 base from J, the junction contained 2 bases not matched to a gene. Germline V gene data show CDR1 as GTSNPN and CDR2 as SVGIG (reference sequence). The CDR3 region has the DNA TGTGCCTGGATGACAGGGGCGAACACTGAAGCTTTCTTT. It codes for CAWMTGANTEAFF.

The rearrangement uses TRBV19 and TRBJ2-7, with 10 bases fitting TRBD2. V lost 2 bases to trimming and J lost 2 bases; unmatched junction nucleotides: 0. CDR3 length: 14 residues. Germline-derived CDR1 and CDR2 are LNHDA and SQIVND (reference sequence). Written as DNA, the CDR3 is TGTGCCAGTAGTATACTAGCGGGGGCCTACGAGCAGTACTTC. Its protein product is CASSILAGAYEQYF.

The gene calls are TRBV7-2 and TRBJ1-4; 8 bases map to TRBD1. Germline values: CDR1 SGHTA, CDR2 FQGNSA. Germline trimming cut 3 bases from V and 7 bases from J; bases unmatched to any gene: 7. CDR3 length: 15 residues. The CDR3 nucleotides read TGTGCCAGCAGCTTTCAGGGGGCGAGAAGTGAAAAACTGTTTTTT. As protein: CASSFQGARSEKLFF.

This chain links TRBV7-9 with TRBJ2-1, with 7 bases identical to TRBD2. The germline V gene encodes CDR1 SEHNR and CDR2 FQNEAQ (reference sequence). With 5 bases clipped from V and 8 bases from J, the junction kept 6 bases outside the gene matches. This CDR3 comprises 13 residues. The CDR3 DNA reads as TGTGCCAGCAGCCGGACTAGTTTTGATGAGCAGTTCTTC. This encodes CASSRTSFDEQFF.

The rearrangement links TRBV19 to TRBJ2-3; maybe TRBD2 (5 bases). The CDR3 is made up of 14 amino acids. Germline CDR1 LNHDA, CDR2 SQIVND (reference sequence). With 3 bases removed from V and 10 bases from J, the gap between germline ends came to 17 bases. The CDR3 is CASSIGLFGGAQYF. DNA of the CDR3: TGTGCCAGTAGTATTGGACTCTTTGGAGGCGCGCAGTATTTT. The full variable domain, rest sourced from reference TRBV19 and TRBJ2-3, is DGGITQSPKYLFRKEGQNVTLSCEQNLNHDAMYWYRQDPGQGLRLIYYSQIVNDFQKGDIAEGYSVSREKKESFPLTVTSAQKNPTAFYLCASSIGLFGGAQYFGPGTRLTVL.